The next 3 T cell receptor beta chains were all read from a single sample in a study of T cells after yellow fever vaccination. One entry per CDR3 protein, called by TCRdb with MiXCR from the 5' RACE reads. The sample has around 610,000 distinct CDR3 sequences; less than 15% are singletons. The sequencing here drew on PBMCs, taken on the day of the yellow fever booster vaccination. These receptors were obtained from a man aged 25 to 45 who received the YFV17D yellow fever vaccine.

This clonotype was seen only a few times. The genes are TRBV29-1 and TRBJ1-4; D remains unclear. This CDR3 has 12 amino acids. Trimming stripped 4 bases from V and 8 bases from J, with 11 bases between. Germline loops: CDR1 SQVTM, CDR2 ANQGSEA. Here the CDR3 DNA reads TGCAGCGTTGTAGATGCTGGGGAAAAACTGTTTTTT. Protein: CSVVDAGEKLFF. Full variable domain (rest looked up from reference TRBV29-1 and TRBJ1-4): SAVISQKPSRDICQRGTSLTIQCQVDSQVTMMFWYRQQPGQSLTLIATANQGSEATYESGFVIDKFPISRPNLTFSTLTVSNMSPEDSSIYLCSVVDAGEKLFFGSGTQLSVL.

This clonotype has more than one count but fewer than ten. The chain uses TRBV3-1 and TRBJ2-7; no definite D call. Deletions cut 1 base from V and 6 bases from J, with 10 bases between. CDR1 is LGHDT, CDR2 YNNKEL, per germline (reference sequence). The CDR3 sequence is 13 residues long. This chain's CDR3 is CASSQVPSAEQYF. CDR3 DNA: TGTGCCAGCAGCCAAGTCCCCTCCGCCGAGCAGTACTTC.

There are many counts of this clonotype. The V gene is TRBV27, the J gene TRBJ2-7; D gene uncertain. Trimming shortened V by 8 bases and J by 0 bases, and 8 bases separated the two germline ends. The germline V gene encodes CDR1 MNHEY and CDR2 SMNVEV (reference sequence). This CDR3 spans 12 amino acids. DNA for the CDR3: TGTGCCAGCTTTAGCTCCTCCTACGAGCAGTACTTC. This sequence encodes CASFSSSYEQYF.